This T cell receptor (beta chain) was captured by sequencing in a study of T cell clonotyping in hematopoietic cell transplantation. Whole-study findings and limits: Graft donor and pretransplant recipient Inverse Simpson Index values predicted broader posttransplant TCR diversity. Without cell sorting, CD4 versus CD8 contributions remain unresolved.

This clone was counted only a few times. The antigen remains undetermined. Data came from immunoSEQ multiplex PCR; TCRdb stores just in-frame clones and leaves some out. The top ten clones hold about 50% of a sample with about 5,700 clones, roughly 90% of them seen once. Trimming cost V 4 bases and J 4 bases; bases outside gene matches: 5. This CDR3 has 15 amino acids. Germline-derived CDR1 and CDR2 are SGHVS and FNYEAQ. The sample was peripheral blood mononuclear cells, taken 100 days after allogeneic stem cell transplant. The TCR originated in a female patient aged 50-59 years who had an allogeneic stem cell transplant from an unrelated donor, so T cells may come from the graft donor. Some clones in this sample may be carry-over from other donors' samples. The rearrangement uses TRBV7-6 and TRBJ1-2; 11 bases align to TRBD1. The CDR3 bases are TGTGCCAGCAGCTCCCCCGGACAGGGGGCCTATGGCTACACCTTC. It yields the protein CASSSPGQGAYGYTF. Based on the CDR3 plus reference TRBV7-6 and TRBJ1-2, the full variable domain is GAGVSQSPRYKVTKRGQDVALRCDPISGHVSLYWYRQALGQGPEFLTYFNYEAQQDKSGLPNDRFSAERPEGSISTLTIQRTEQRDSAMYRCASSSPGQGAYGYTFGSGTRLTVV.